A selection of T cell receptor beta chains follows, all from one sample in a study of neurological immune-mediated disorders. TCRdb re-derived calls from the 5' RACE reads in MiXCR, one entry per CDR3 protein. The table includes 55,000 to 60,000 distinct CDR3 sequences, roughly 3.5% detected once. Sequencing was carried out using PBMCs. Every receptor here comes from a woman aged 25 to 39 with multiple sclerosis. Both conserved end residues are part of each CDR3. D genes are given only for firm matches. Some rows mark clone size as missing; the rest say once, few, many or name a class of expanded clone.

V: TRBV20-1; size: -; D: -; J: TRBJ2-7; CDR3: CSARDKVGQGIGPLYEQYF; DNA: TGCAGTGCTAGAGATAAGGTGGGCCAGGGGATCGGACCCCTTTACGAGCAGTACTTC
V: TRBV4-2; size: many; D: -; J: TRBJ2-3; CDR3: CASSQGLNTDTQYF; DNA: TGTGCCAGCAGCCAAGGGCTAAACACAGATACGCAGTATTTT
V: TRBV3-1; size: many; D: -; J: TRBJ2-7; CDR3: CASSHSYEQYF; DNA: TGTGCCAGCAGCCACTCCTACGAGCAGTACTTC
V: TRBV19; size: many; D: -; J: TRBJ2-7; CDR3: CASSTQGPAGSTYEQYF; DNA: TGTGCCAGTAGTACCCAAGGCCCAGCGGGCTCCACCTACGAGCAGTACTTC
V: TRBV15; size: many; D: -; J: TRBJ2-7; CDR3: CATSRDRTGEQYF; DNA: TGTGCCACCAGCAGGGATAGGACGGGAGAGCAGTACTTC
V: TRBV4-2; size: few; D: -; J: TRBJ2-6; CDR3: CASSQEGSMGAKVLTF; DNA: TGTGCCAGCAGCCAAGAAGGGTCGATGGGGGCCAAAGTCCTGACTTTC
V: TRBV7-3; size: few; D: TRBD2; J: TRBJ2-1; CDR3: CASSSLAGSYNEQFF; DNA: TGTGCCAGCAGCTCATTAGCGGGCTCCTACAATGAGCAGTTCTTC
V: TRBV20-1; size: many; D: -; J: TRBJ1-6; CDR3: CSATEGGLTPLNF; DNA: TGCAGTGCGACCGAGGGAGGTTTGACACCCCTCAACTTT
V: TRBV20-1; size: many; D: -; J: TRBJ1-2; CDR3: CSARDRLLYGYTF; DNA: TGCAGTGCTAGAGACAGGCTCCTCTATGGCTACACCTTC
V: TRBV28; size: many; D: -; J: TRBJ2-7; CDR3: CASSLSFYEQYF; DNA: TGTGCCAGCAGTTTAAGTTTCTACGAGCAGTACTTC
V: TRBV20-1; size: many; D: -; J: TRBJ1-1; CDR3: CSARNRVESTEAFF; DNA: TGCAGTGCTAGAAACAGGGTCGAGAGCACTGAAGCTTTCTTT
V: TRBV7-9; size: -; D: -; J: TRBJ2-2; CDR3: CASSPRNTGELFF; DNA: TGTGCCAGCAGCCCCAGAAACACCGGGGAGCTGTTTTTT
V: TRBV20-1; size: few; D: -; J: TRBJ1-6; CDR3: CSAREGSSSYNSPLNF; DNA: TGCAGTGCCCGGGAAGGATCGAGCTCCTATAATTCACCCCTCAACTTT
V: TRBV15; size: many; D: -; J: TRBJ2-7; CDR3: CATSRDRGYDYEQYF; DNA: TGTGCCACCAGCAGAGATCGGGGGTACGACTACGAGCAGTACTTC
V: TRBV29-1; size: many; D: -; J: TRBJ2-5; CDR3: CSVLQGSETQYF; DNA: TGCAGCGTTCTTCAGGGATCAGAGACCCAGTACTTC
V: TRBV5-1; size: many; D: -; J: TRBJ2-1; CDR3: CASSLILTEQFF; DNA: TGCGCCAGCAGCTTAATTCTCACTGAGCAGTTCTTC
V: TRBV12-3/TRBV12-4; size: many; D: TRBD1; J: TRBJ2-7; CDR3: CASTTGTDYEQYF; DNA: TGTGCCAGCACCACCGGGACAGACTACGAGCAGTACTTC
V: TRBV20-1; size: many; D: -; J: TRBJ1-2; CDR3: CSARDSLQGGGYGYTF; DNA: TGCAGTGCTAGAGATTCTTTACAAGGAGGCGGCTATGGCTACACCTTC
V: TRBV20-1; size: many; D: TRBD2; J: TRBJ2-2; CDR3: CSARDRLAGGTRVELFF; DNA: TGCAGTGCTAGAGATAGGCTAGCGGGAGGGACACGCGTTGAGCTGTTTTTT
V: TRBV12-3/TRBV12-4; size: many; D: TRBD2; J: TRBJ2-1; CDR3: CASSPLAGGNDEQFF; DNA: TGTGCCAGCAGTCCTCTAGCGGGGGGTAACGATGAGCAGTTCTTC
V: TRBV7-8; size: many; D: TRBD2; J: TRBJ2-3; CDR3: CASSARLAGLTDTQYF; DNA: TGTGCCAGCAGCGCCCGACTAGCGGGGCTCACAGATACGCAGTATTTT
V: TRBV20-1; size: many; D: -; J: TRBJ2-5; CDR3: CSARDLGFGQTQYF; DNA: TGCAGTGCTAGAGATTTGGGCTTCGGGCAGACCCAGTACTTC
V: TRBV5-1; size: many; D: TRBD1; J: TRBJ2-7; CDR3: CASSLVGGQGNEQYF; DNA: TGCGCCAGCAGCTTGGTTGGCGGACAGGGGAACGAGCAGTACTTC
V: TRBV20-1; size: many; D: -; J: TRBJ2-6; CDR3: CSARDYSGAGANVLTF; DNA: TGCAGTGCTAGAGATTACTCAGGGGCTGGGGCCAACGTCCTGACTTTC
V: TRBV19; size: once; D: TRBD1; J: TRBJ1-5; CDR3: CASSIAGQGAFQPQHF; DNA: TGTGCCAGTAGTATAGCGGGACAGGGGGCTTTTCAGCCCCAGCATTTT
V: TRBV3-1; size: many; D: -; J: TRBJ2-3; CDR3: CASSQVSAPTGTDTQYF; DNA: TGTGCCAGCAGCCAAGTGTCGGCGCCGACTGGCACAGATACGCAGTATTTT
V: TRBV6-5; size: many; D: TRBD1; J: TRBJ2-1; CDR3: CASSRGTGKYNEQFF; DNA: TGTGCCAGCAGCCGCGGGACAGGCAAATACAATGAGCAGTTCTTC
V: TRBV12-3/TRBV12-4; size: -; D: -; J: TRBJ1-6; CDR3: CASSITQENSPLHF; DNA: TGTGCCAGCAGCATAACACAGGAGAATTCACCCCTCCACTTT
V: TRBV10-3; size: many; D: TRBD2; J: TRBJ2-1; CDR3: CAIRTQAGGLYNEQFF; DNA: TGTGCCATCAGGACTCAAGCGGGGGGCCTTTACAATGAGCAGTTCTTC
V: TRBV28; size: few; D: -; J: TRBJ2-7; CDR3: CASISAQSSYEQYF; DNA: TGTGCCAGCATCTCGGCCCAAAGCTCCTACGAGCAGTACTTC
V: TRBV12-3/TRBV12-4; size: many; D: -; J: TRBJ2-7; CDR3: CASSSSGYEQYF; DNA: TGTGCCAGCAGTTCCTCAGGTTACGAGCAGTACTTC
V: TRBV4-1; size: many; D: -; J: TRBJ2-7; CDR3: CASSPLGTARSEEQYF; DNA: TGCGCCAGCAGTCCCCTAGGGACCGCCCGTTCGGAAGAGCAGTACTTC
V: TRBV20-1; size: many; D: TRBD2; J: TRBJ2-2; CDR3: CSASLGRAAGELFF; DNA: TGCAGTGCTAGTCTCGGGAGGGCCGCCGGGGAGCTGTTTTTT
V: TRBV18; size: few; D: -; J: TRBJ1-2; CDR3: CASSARASYGYTF; DNA: TGTGCCAGCTCAGCAAGAGCTTCCTATGGCTACACCTTC
V: TRBV9; size: -; D: -; J: TRBJ1-6; CDR3: CASSVGQNNSPLNF; DNA: TGTGCCAGCAGCGTAGGACAGAATAATTCACCCCTCAACTTT
V: TRBV12-3/TRBV12-4; size: many; D: -; J: TRBJ2-3; CDR3: CASRPPGERADTQYF; DNA: TGTGCCAGCAGGCCCCCGGGAGAGCGGGCAGATACGCAGTATTTT
V: TRBV5-1; size: many; D: TRBD1; J: TRBJ1-2; CDR3: CASSAGQLYYGYTF; DNA: TGCGCCAGCAGCGCGGGACAGCTTTACTATGGCTACACCTTC
V: TRBV12-3/TRBV12-4; size: many; D: TRBD2; J: TRBJ2-3; CDR3: CASTRAGGLTDTQYF; DNA: TGTGCCAGCACTAGAGCGGGGGGGCTCACAGATACGCAGTATTTT